The 15 T cell receptor beta chains reported below all come from one sample, sequenced in a study of blood T cell repertoires in COVID-19. TCRdb's table, derived via immunoSEQ multiplex PCR, lists solely in-frame clones and lacks some. Here the sample spans approximately 180,000 clones, 80% to 90% being singletons. The sequenced material came from peripheral blood. The receptors were sampled from a man in his 60s with acute or convalescent COVID-19.

The chain combines TRBV27 with TRBJ2-1; unclear D gene. Germline assignment: CDR1 MNHEY and CDR2 SMNVEV (reference sequence). Between the trimmed V and J ends, which lost 0 bases and 8 bases, there was a span of 11 bases. The CDR3 length is 14 residues. CDR3 DNA sequence: TGTGCCAGCAGTTTATCCCCCGCCGGGTATGAGCAGTTCTTC. Translated, it gives CASSLSPAGYEQFF.

This clone is a singleton in its sample. The chain is built from TRBV28 and TRBJ1-5; D possibly corresponds to TRBD1 (5 bases). Deletions cut 5 bases from V and 9 bases from J, with 14 bases between. The V gene's germline CDR1 is MDHEN and CDR2 SYDVKM. CDR3 length equals 13 residues. The CDR3 DNA sequence: TGTGCCAGCAGTCTTGGGGGGGAGCGGCCCCAGCATTTT. Translated: CASSLGGERPQHF.

The chain couples TRBV18 to TRBJ1-5; possibly TRBD1 for D (6 bases). V was cut by 5 bases and J by 9 bases, with 20 bases left in between. The CDR3 runs 15 residues. The germline gives CDR1 KGHSH, CDR2 LQKENI. CDR3 nucleotide sequence: TGTGCCAGCTCAGAACAGGGAGTTCGGTTAGGGCCCCAGCATTTT. It translates to CASSEQGVRLGPQHF.

V and J are TRBV5-4 and TRBJ1-6, with a possible D match to TRBD1 (5 bases). The V end was cut by 3 bases, the J end by 8 bases, with 12 bases between. Germline assignment: CDR1 SGHNT and CDR2 YYREEE (reference sequence). The CDR3 is 14 amino acids. As DNA, the CDR3 is TGTGCCAGCAGCTCGGACATGAGCCATTCACCCCTCCACTTT. Its translation: CASSSDMSHSPLHF. The full variable domain, rest sourced from reference TRBV5-4 and TRBJ1-6, is ETGVTQSPTHLIKTRGQQVTLRCSSQSGHNTVSWYQQALGQGPQFIFQYYREEENGRGNFPPRFSGLQFPNYSSELNVNALELDDSALYLCASSSDMSHSPLHFGNGTRLTVT.

J is TRBJ2-1 and V is TRBV11-2; 8 bases line up with TRBD2. The CDR3 extends over 16 amino acids. The germline gives CDR1 SGHAT, CDR2 FQNNGV. The J segment lost 9 bases and the V segment lost 0 bases, leaving 10 bases of the junction unmatched. The CDR3 loop reads CASSLEFSGKWREQFF. CDR3 nucleotides: TGTGCCAGCAGCTTAGAATTTAGCGGGAAATGGCGTGAGCAGTTCTTC.

This clone appeared once. The sample holds other DNA sequences that translate to the same CDR3. The chain uses TRBV6-5 and TRBJ1-1; maybe TRBD1 (6 bases). Per germline, CDR1 MNHEY and CDR2 SVGAGI. V lost 0 bases and J 0 bases, leaving 8 bases between the germline ends. This CDR3 comprises 15 residues. CDR3 loop: CASSYSGQLNTEAFF. Here the CDR3 DNA reads TGTGCCAGCAGTTACTCAGGACAGCTGAACACTGAAGCTTTCTTT.

In this sample, this clone turned up a few times. This chain joins TRBV19 and TRBJ2-2; 10 bases map to TRBD2. Germline lookup yields CDR1 LNHDA and CDR2 SQIVND (reference sequence). V shed 6 bases and J 6 bases; nucleotides not matched to a gene: 7. The CDR3 totals 15 residues. CDR3 DNA: TGTGCCAGTAGAGATAGCGGGAGGCCCCCCGGGGAGCTGTTTTTT. Its protein is CASRDSGRPPGELFF.

The genes are TRBV5-7 and TRBJ1-1, with D perhaps TRBD1 (5 bases). TRBV5-7 is an ORF for which the function is uncertain. The CDR3 totals 13 residues. The V end lost 1 base, the J end lost 8 bases, and 12 bases lay between the germline ends. CDR3 residues: CASSLLGVREAFF. The CDR3 bases are TGTGCCAGCAGCTTGTTAGGGGTGAGAGAAGCTTTCTTT.

The chain combines TRBV27 with TRBJ1-1; 8 bases map to TRBD1. The ends lost 3 bases at V and 6 bases at J; junction bases unmatched: 12. This CDR3 has 16 amino acids. CDR1 is MNHEY, CDR2 SMNVEV, per germline (reference sequence). This CDR3 is CASSFIGSGGIAEAFF. The CDR3 DNA reads TGTGCCAGCAGTTTTATCGGCTCAGGGGGCATCGCTGAAGCTTTCTTT.

The gene calls are TRBV2 and TRBJ2-7; 9 bases map to TRBD2. This CDR3 contains 14 residues. With V trimmed by 4 bases and J by 2 bases, 3 bases remained unmatched. CDR1 SNHLY and CDR2 FYNNEI come from the germline V gene. The CDR3 DNA reads TGTGCCAGCAGTGTGGCGGGAGGGCCCTACGAGCAGTACTTC. Its translation: CASSVAGGPYEQYF.

This clone was recorded once. This chain connects TRBV28 to TRBJ1-2; 8 nucleotides align to TRBD1. In germline, CDR1 is MDHEN, CDR2 SYDVKM. Trimming removed 6 bases from V and 4 bases from J; junction bases left unmatched: 7. There are 14 residues in the CDR3. The CDR3 protein is CASRTQGAGYGYTF. CDR3 nucleotide sequence: TGTGCCAGCAGAACCCAGGGGGCCGGCTATGGCTACACCTTC.

This chain uses TRBV10-3 with TRBJ2-5, with a tentative D call TRBD2 (6 bases). CDR3 length: 14 amino acids. Germline values: CDR1 ENHRY, CDR2 SYGVKD. V dropped 4 bases and J dropped 4 bases, with 13 bases sitting between them. CDR3 loop: CAISGGGVGETQYF. In nucleotides, the CDR3 is TGTGCCATCAGTGGAGGAGGGGTGGGAGAGACCCAGTACTTC.

The chain couples TRBV7-2 to TRBJ2-5, with a tentative D call TRBD1 (5 bases). In germline, CDR1 is SGHTA, CDR2 FQGNSA. Trimming pared 5 bases from V and 0 bases from J, leaving 13 bases between. This CDR3 comprises 15 residues. The CDR3 region has the DNA TGTGCCAGCAGCCCAAAGGACAAGTACCAAGAGACCCAGTACTTC. Translation: CASSPKDKYQETQYF.

This sequence joins TRBV5-4 and TRBJ2-7; D is perhaps TRBD2 (5 bases). Germline CDR1 SGHNT, CDR2 YYREEE (reference sequence). The CDR3 runs to 14 residues. Trimming removed 0 bases at V and 7 bases at J, with 14 bases between. The CDR3, as DNA: TGTGCCAGCAGCTTGGCGGGAAGGTGGGATGAGCAGTACTTC. Translation: CASSLAGRWDEQYF. The full variable domain, its missing parts supplied by reference TRBV5-4 and TRBJ2-7, is ETGVTQSPTHLIKTRGQQVTLRCSSQSGHNTVSWYQQALGQGPQFIFQYYREEENGRGNFPPRFSGLQFPNYSSELNVNALELDDSALYLCASSLAGRWDEQYFGPGTRLTVT.

The chain combines TRBV2 with TRBJ2-1; no definite D call. The germline V and J ends were trimmed by 10 bases and 4 bases, with 8 bases remaining between them. CDR3 length: 11 amino acids. Germline V lookup: CDR1 SNHLY, CDR2 FYNNEI. The CDR3 DNA follows: TGTGCCACCGCAGAATACAATGAGCAGTTCTTC. Amino acids: CATAEYNEQFF.